The 25 T cell receptor beta chains below all came from one sample that was sequenced in a study of CD8 T cells in Susac syndrome. Random hexamers primed reverse transcription of about 0.5 to 1 ug RNA. Using its own MiXCR run on the immunoSEQ multiplex PCR reads, TCRdb lists one record per CDR3 protein. This table holds about 150,000 distinct CDR3 sequences, 85% to 95% found once. The sequencing sample was made of CD4+ T cells from PBMCs. The receptor source for this set is a human donor with Susac syndrome.

This chain uses TRBV25-1 with TRBJ2-1; 8 bases are a match to TRBD1. The germline gives CDR1 MGHDK, CDR2 SYGVNS. The CDR3 extends over 14 amino acids. V dropped 8 bases and J dropped 7; count of bases not matched to a gene: 10. In DNA form, the CDR3 reads TGTGCCAGCGGGGGGCAGGGGGCGTGGAATGAGCAGTTCTTC. This encodes CASGGQGAWNEQFF.

J is TRBJ1-1 and V is TRBV12-3 or TRBV12-4, with 9 bases aligning to TRBD1. CDR3 size: 16 residues. J was trimmed by 1 base and V by 5 bases; bases with no gene match: 8. For the CDR3, the DNA is TGTGCCAGCAGTGCCCCCGGGACAGGGAGGAACACTGAAGCTTTCTTT. It yields the protein CASSAPGTGRNTEAFF.

The rearrangement uses TRBV15 and TRBJ1-2; TRBD1 aligns across 7 bases. CDR3 size: 16 residues. CDR1 is LNHNV, CDR2 YYDKDF, per germline (reference sequence). Trimming at V came to 1 base and at J to 3 bases, leaving 8 bases not matched to a gene. CDR3 sequence reads: CATSRGQGQYDYGYTF. The CDR3 nucleotides read TGTGCCACCAGCAGAGGACAGGGCCAATATGACTATGGCTACACCTTC.

This chain connects TRBV27 to TRBJ1-6; D unclear. V was cut by 6 bases and J by 8 bases, with 11 bases left in between. Germline-derived CDR1 and CDR2 are MNHEY and SMNVEV (reference sequence). The CDR3 runs to 13 residues. CDR3 DNA sequence: TGTGCCAGCAGCCAGGCTAACTATTCACCCCTCCACTTT. This codes for CASSQANYSPLHF.

The V and J genes are TRBV7-2 and TRBJ2-7, with D perhaps TRBD1 (5 bases). From germline, CDR1 is SGHTA and CDR2 FQGNSA. V shed 1 base and J shed 1 base, with 11 bases lying between them. The length of the CDR3 is 15 residues. Here the CDR3 reads CASSLVRATSYEQYF. DNA for the CDR3: TGTGCCAGCAGCTTAGTCAGGGCCACTTCCTACGAGCAGTACTTC.

The V call is TRBV12-3 or TRBV12-4, the J call TRBJ2-6; TRBD1 aligns across 9 bases. The CDR3 covers 17 residues. V shed 7 bases and J 0 bases; nucleotides not matched to a gene: 7. CDR3 DNA: TGTGCCAGCACCACCGGGACAGGGATCTCTGGGGCCAACGTCCTGACTTTC. Protein sequence: CASTTGTGISGANVLTF.

This chain joins TRBV29-1 and TRBJ1-5, with D perhaps matching TRBD1 (6 bases). The CDR3 spans 13 residues. Per the germline V gene, CDR1 is SQVTM and CDR2 is ANQGSEA. Trimming stripped 6 bases from V and 3 bases from J, with 12 bases between. The CDR3 sequence is CSVRTAPNQPQHF. In nucleotides, the CDR3 is TGCAGCGTACGGACAGCTCCCAATCAGCCCCAGCATTTT. Complete variable domain (other parts from reference TRBV29-1 and TRBJ1-5): SAVISQKPSRDICQRGTSLTIQCQVDSQVTMMFWYRQQPGQSLTLIATANQGSEATYESGFVIDKFPISRPNLTFSTLTVSNMSPEDSSIYLCSVRTAPNQPQHFGDGTRLSIL.

This sequence joins TRBV29-1 and TRBJ2-3; D not certain. This CDR3 is built from 14 residues. V lost 5 bases and J lost 0, with 12 bases in between. Germline CDR1 is SQVTM and CDR2 is ANQGSEA. The CDR3 loop is CSVTTRMSTDTQYF. In nucleotides, the CDR3 is TGCAGCGTTACTACTCGGATGAGCACAGATACGCAGTATTTT.

The chain has TRBV23-1 and TRBJ1-1; unclear D gene. TRBV23-1 is an ORF for which the function is uncertain. Trimming shortened V by 4 bases and J by 0 bases, and 12 bases separated the two germline ends. CDR3 length: 15 amino acids. This CDR3 is CASSREGGMNTEAFF. The CDR3 nucleotides read TGCGCCAGCAGTCGAGAAGGAGGGATGAACACTGAAGCTTTCTTT.

The V call is TRBV19, the J call TRBJ1-5; D ambiguous. Trimming shortened V by 7 bases and J by 3 bases, and 16 bases separated the two germline ends. Germline V CDR1 and CDR2: LNHDA, SQIVND (reference sequence). The CDR3 runs 15 residues. The CDR3 DNA sequence: TGTGCCAGTACCCCACGGGCGGAAATCAATCAGCCCCAGCATTTT. This encodes CASTPRAEINQPQHF.

The V gene is TRBV11-2, the J gene TRBJ1-3; unclear D gene. Germline V lookup: CDR1 SGHAT, CDR2 FQNNGV. Trimming left V 5 bases short and J 2 bases short, with 4 bases between. The CDR3 loop spans 12 amino acids. The CDR3 loop is CASSNAGNTIYF. CDR3 in DNA: TGTGCCAGCAGCAACGCTGGAAACACCATATATTTT.

The chain is built from TRBV29-1 and TRBJ1-2; 7 positions match TRBD1. V shed 6 bases and J 0 bases; nucleotides not matched to a gene: 13. Looked up from germline, CDR1 is SQVTM and CDR2 is ANQGSEA. This CDR3 is built from 16 residues. The CDR3 DNA sequence: TGCAGCGTGGCAAGACTCCGGACAGGAACTAACTATGGCTACACCTTC. Residues: CSVARLRTGTNYGYTF.

The genes are TRBV12-3 or TRBV12-4 and TRBJ1-2; no reliable D call. The CDR3 covers 13 residues. Trimming removed 1 base from V and 4 bases from J, with 7 bases in between. The CDR3 spells CASSLDSSYGYTF. In DNA, the CDR3 is TGTGCCAGCAGTTTAGACAGCTCCTATGGCTACACCTTC.

This chain connects TRBV14 to TRBJ2-1; D possibly matches TRBD1 or TRBD2 (5 bases each). CDR1 is SGHDN and CDR2 is FVKESK in the germline V gene. V gave up 0 bases and J gave up 12 bases, with 9 bases separating them. The CDR3 has 12 amino acids. CDR3 loop: CASSQDFGGQFF. CDR3 DNA: TGTGCCAGCAGCCAAGATTTTGGGGGGCAGTTCTTC.

The genes are TRBV24-1 and TRBJ2-2; 9 nucleotides agree with TRBD2. The J segment lost 5 bases and the V segment lost 5 bases, leaving 5 bases of the junction unmatched. Germline CDR1 KGHDR, CDR2 SFDVKD. The CDR3 sequence is 15 residues long. CDR3 sequence (DNA): TGTGCCACCAGTGCCGGCGGGAGGGAGACCGGGGAGCTGTTTTTT. It translates to CATSAGGRETGELFF.

This clonotype was detected once. The chain joins TRBV2 to TRBJ2-3; D remains ambiguous. The CDR3 runs to 12 residues. Germline-derived CDR1 and CDR2 are SNHLY and FYNNEI. Trimming stripped 1 base from V and 8 bases from J, with 7 bases between. CDR3 sequence (DNA): TGTGCCAGCAGTGAAGAAGTCGGTACGCAGTATTTT. Translated: CASSEEVGTQYF. The whole variable domain, filled in from reference TRBV2 and TRBJ2-3, reads EPEVTQTPSHQVTQMGQEVILRCVPISNHLYFYWYRQILGQKVEFLVSFYNNEISEKSEIFDDQFSVERPDGSNFTLKIRSTKLEDSAMYFCASSEEVGTQYFGPGTRLTVL.

This clonotype was detected only once. The gene calls are TRBV5-1 and TRBJ1-2, with a weak D call TRBD1 (5 bases). The CDR3 has 14 amino acids. Trimming cost V 0 bases and J 0 bases, with 6 bases left between them. Germline CDR1 SGHRS, CDR2 YFSETQ. CDR3 sequence: CASSLGGTNYGYTF. The CDR3 DNA sequence: TGCGCCAGCAGCTTGGGGGGGACTAACTATGGCTACACCTTC.

This chain joins TRBV15 and TRBJ2-5; D unclear. CDR1 LNHNV and CDR2 YYDKDF come from the germline V gene (reference sequence). The CDR3 consists of 14 residues. The V gene lost 0 bases and the J gene lost 5 bases, with 10 bases spanning the gap. The CDR3 protein is CATSRDPSRETQYF. The CDR3, as DNA: TGTGCCACCAGCAGAGACCCCAGCAGGGAGACCCAGTACTTC.

This clonotype was picked up one time. The genes are TRBV24-1 and TRBJ2-3, with D possibly being TRBD2 (6 bases). V was pared by 4 bases and J by 3 bases, with 13 bases between. CDR1 and CDR2 from the germline V gene are KGHDR and SFDVKD. The CDR3 has 15 amino acids. Written as DNA, the CDR3 is TGTGCCACCAGTGACGCTAGCGAGGCAACAGATACGCAGTATTTT. Its protein is CATSDASEATDTQYF.

The J gene is TRBJ2-2, the V gene TRBV12-3 or TRBV12-4; D unresolved. Trimming removed 2 bases from V and 4 bases from J, with 5 bases in between. The CDR3 consists of 13 residues. The CDR3 loop is CASSLRSTGELFF. Written as DNA, the CDR3 is TGTGCCAGCAGTTTACGGAGCACCGGGGAGCTGTTTTTT.

Here the CDR3 DNA reads TGCAGTGCGCTGTACAGGGACCAGCCCCAGCATTTT. It is translated as CSALYRDQPQHF. This chain links TRBV20-1 with TRBJ1-5; tentative D call: TRBD1 (6 bases). CDR3 length: 12 amino acids. With 6 bases removed from V and 7 bases from J, the gap between germline ends came to 13 bases. The germline V gene has CDR1 DFQATT and CDR2 SNEGSKA (reference sequence).

In DNA, the CDR3 is TGCAGTGCTAGACCGAACTACCAAGAGACCCAGTACTTC. It encodes CSARPNYQETQYF. The chain combines TRBV20-1 with TRBJ2-5; D remains unclear. CDR1 is DFQATT, CDR2 SNEGSKA, per germline (reference sequence). The CDR3 totals 13 residues. Trimming shortened V by 2 bases and J by 0 bases, and 7 bases separated the two germline ends.

This CDR3 reads CSARDSGTVYGYTF. DNA for the CDR3: TGCAGTGCTAGAGATTCCGGGACAGTCTATGGCTACACCTTC. This chain connects TRBV20-1 to TRBJ1-2, with 7 bases that match TRBD1. The germline V gene encodes CDR1 DFQATT and CDR2 SNEGSKA (reference sequence). V was pared by 0 bases and J by 4 bases, with 5 bases of the junction left unmatched. This CDR3 is built from 14 residues.

The J gene is TRBJ2-5, the V gene TRBV6-6, with 12 bases lining up with TRBD1. V lost 4 bases to trimming and J lost 6 bases; unmatched junction nucleotides: 9. This CDR3 has 16 amino acids. The germline gives CDR1 MNHNY, CDR2 SVGAGI (reference sequence). CDR3 DNA sequence: TGTGCCAGCAGTTGGAGTCCGGGACAGGGGGCAAAGACCCAGTACTTC. Translated, it gives CASSWSPGQGAKTQYF.

V usage is TRBV2 and J usage is TRBJ2-7; the D is unclear. The CDR3 loop spans 14 amino acids. CDR1 and CDR2 from the germline V gene are SNHLY and FYNNEI. V was clipped by 3 bases and J by 6 bases, with 15 bases between them. The CDR3 reads CASSEGIRAAEQYF. CDR3 DNA: TGTGCCAGCAGTGAGGGAATTAGGGCTGCCGAGCAGTACTTC.